The next 7 T cell receptor beta chains were all read from a single sample in a study of T cell responses to AZD1222 COVID-19 vaccine. The data were produced by immunoSEQ multiplex PCR, yet TCRdb's version contains in-frame clones alone and is incomplete. The data contain 150,000 to 200,000 clones, more than 90% of them seen just once; the ten biggest clones take up about 2.5%. This sample comprised peripheral blood, obtained on day 0 of AZD1222 vaccination. These receptors all stem from an adult in good health.

The chain joins TRBV18 to TRBJ2-7, with D possibly matching TRBD2 (6 bases). This CDR3 is built from 14 residues. V lost 3 bases, J lost 2 bases, and 11 bases lay in between. Germline loops: CDR1 KGHSH, CDR2 LQKENI. The CDR3 is CASSPGGLPYEQYF. The CDR3 DNA sequence: TGTGCCAGCTCACCCGGGGGTCTTCCCTACGAGCAGTACTTC.

The V call is TRBV12-3 or TRBV12-4, the J call TRBJ2-2; tentatively, D is TRBD1 (5 bases). The V and J ends lost 6 bases and 7 bases respectively, with 9 bases between them. The CDR3 is 12 residues long. CDR3 coding DNA: TGTGCCAGCAGGGTAGACAGCGGGGAGCTGTTTTTT. Amino acids: CASRVDSGELFF.

The chain uses TRBV6-1 and TRBJ2-2; the D gene is possibly TRBD1 (5 bases). V was pared by 1 base and J by 0 bases, with 18 bases between. This CDR3 has 19 residues. The germline gives CDR1 MNHNS, CDR2 SASEGT. The CDR3 is CASSEGGWITLANTGELFF. The CDR3 nucleotides are TGTGCCAGCAGTGAAGGGGGCTGGATTACTCTCGCGAACACCGGGGAGCTGTTTTTT.

The chain recombines TRBV10-2 with TRBJ1-5, with D unclear. V gave up 0 bases and J gave up 6 bases, with 12 bases separating them. This CDR3 is built from 15 residues. The germline CDR1 and CDR2 sequences are WSHSY and SAAADI. In DNA, the CDR3 is TGCGCCAGCAGTGAGTCGGACCCCGCCGGTCAGCCCCAGCATTTT. As protein: CASSESDPAGQPQHF.

The chain links TRBV2 to TRBJ1-1, with a tentative D call TRBD1 (5 bases). The CDR3 has 14 residues. Germline CDR1 SNHLY, CDR2 FYNNEI. Trimming pared 4 bases from V and 1 base from J, leaving 10 bases between. The CDR3 DNA follows: TGTGCCAGCAGTGGGGGACTGAGGAACACTGAAGCTTTCTTT. As protein: CASSGGLRNTEAFF.

V usage is TRBV6-5 and J usage is TRBJ1-1, with TRBD1 matching over 9 bases. This CDR3 is built from 15 residues. V lost 4 bases and J lost 1; bases outside the gene matches: 4. Per germline, CDR1 MNHEY and CDR2 SVGAGI. Here the CDR3 reads CASSLGQGRNTEAFF. The CDR3 coding sequence is TGTGCCAGCAGTTTGGGACAGGGAAGGAACACTGAAGCTTTCTTT.

The chain combines TRBV5-6 with TRBJ2-7, with D hard to call. CDR1 SGHDT and CDR2 YYEEEE come from the germline V gene. The CDR3 extends over 15 amino acids. V was pared by 4 bases and J by 0 bases, with 14 bases between. The CDR3: CASSAPTESSYEQYF. CDR3 nucleotides: TGTGCCAGCAGCGCCCCGACGGAAAGCTCCTACGAGCAGTACTTC.